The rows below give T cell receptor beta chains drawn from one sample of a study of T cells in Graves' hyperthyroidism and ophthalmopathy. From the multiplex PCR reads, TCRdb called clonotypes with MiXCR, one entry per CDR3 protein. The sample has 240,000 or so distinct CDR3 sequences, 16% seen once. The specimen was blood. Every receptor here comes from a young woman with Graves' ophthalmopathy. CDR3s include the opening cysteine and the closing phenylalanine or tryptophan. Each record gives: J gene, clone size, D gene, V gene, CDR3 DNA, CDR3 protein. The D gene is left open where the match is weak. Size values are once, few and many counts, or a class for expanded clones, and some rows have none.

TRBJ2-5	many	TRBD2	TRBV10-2	TGCGCCAGCAGTCCACGACCTAGCGGGGTTACCTCAGAGACCCAGTACTTC	CASSPRPSGVTSETQYF
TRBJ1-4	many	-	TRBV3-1	TGTGCCAGCAGCCAATCTTCTGGGGCCACGGAACTGTTTTTT	CASSQSSGATELFF
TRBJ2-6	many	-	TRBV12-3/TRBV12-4	TGTGCCAGCAGTTTGACGGGGCACCGCTCTGGGGCCAACGTCCTGACTTTC	CASSLTGHRSGANVLTF
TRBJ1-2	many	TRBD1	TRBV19	TGTGCCAGTAGTCCGGGACAGGCCGAAAGCTATGGCTACACCTTC	CASSPGQAESYGYTF
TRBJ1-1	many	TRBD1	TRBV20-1	TGCAGTGCACAGGGGGCCGTGAACACTGAAGCTTTCTTT	CSAQGAVNTEAFF
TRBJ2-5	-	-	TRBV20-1	TGCAGTGCCACACCGCCGGGAGCAGAGACCCAGTACTTC	CSATPPGAETQYF
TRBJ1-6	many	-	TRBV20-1	TGCAGTGCTAGAGCTGGCAGGGGCTCCTATAATTCACCCCTCCACTTT	CSARAGRGSYNSPLHF
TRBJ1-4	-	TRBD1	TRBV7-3	TGTGCCAGCAGCTCGGCACAGGGGGCAACTAATGAAAAACTGTTTTTT	CASSSAQGATNEKLFF
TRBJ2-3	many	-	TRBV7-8	TGTGCCAGCACTCCTTTCACAGATACGCAGTATTTT	CASTPFTDTQYF
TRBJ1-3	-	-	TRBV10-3	TGTGCCATCAGTGGCACAGGGAGCTCTGGAAACACCATATATTTT	CAISGTGSSGNTIYF
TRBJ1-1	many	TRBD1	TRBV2	TGTGCCAGCAGTGGGGACAGGCGGAACACTGAAGCTTTCTTT	CASSGDRRNTEAFF
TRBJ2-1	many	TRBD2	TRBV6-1	TGTGCCAGCAGTTACGAGGGACTAGCGAGAGGGAATGAGCAGTTCTTC	CASSYEGLARGNEQFF
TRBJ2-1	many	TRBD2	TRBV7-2	TGTGCCAGCAGCTTAAGCGGGGGCGTAAATGAGCAGTTCTTC	CASSLSGGVNEQFF
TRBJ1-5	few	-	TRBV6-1	TGTGCCAGCAGTCCGAACGTAGGGGGGCAGCCCCAGCATTTT	CASSPNVGGQPQHF
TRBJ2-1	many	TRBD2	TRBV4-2	TGTGCCAGCAGCCGTAAATTAGCGGGTACCTACAATGAGCAGTTCTTC	CASSRKLAGTYNEQFF
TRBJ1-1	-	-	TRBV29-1	TGCAGCGTTGAAGATTTGGGCCGCCGGTTGAACACTGAAGCTTTCTTT	CSVEDLGRRLNTEAFF
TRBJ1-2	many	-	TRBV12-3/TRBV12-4	TGTGCCAGTACCCCAGCGGGCGTGCCCTATGGCTACACCTTC	CASTPAGVPYGYTF
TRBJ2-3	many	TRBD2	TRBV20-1	TGCAGTGCTAGAGATCTCCGCCGGACTAGCGGCATTAGCACAGATACGCAGTATTTT	CSARDLRRTSGISTDTQYF
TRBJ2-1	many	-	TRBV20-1	TGCAGTGCTAATCCATGGGGGACTCCCGAAAAGCAGTTCTTC	CSANPWGTPEKQFF
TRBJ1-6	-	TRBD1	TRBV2	TGTGCCAGCAGTGGGCGACAGGGGGATTCACCCCTCCACTTT	CASSGRQGDSPLHF
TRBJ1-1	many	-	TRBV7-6	TGTGCCAGCAGCTCGGGACACAGGAACACTGAAGCTTTCTTT	CASSSGHRNTEAFF
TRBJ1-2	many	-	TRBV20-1	TGCAGTGCTAGAGAGAGCTATGGCTACACCTTC	CSARESYGYTF
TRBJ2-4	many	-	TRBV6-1	TGTGCCAGCAGGGGAGGCCTAGCCAAAAACATTCAGTACTTC	CASRGGLAKNIQYF
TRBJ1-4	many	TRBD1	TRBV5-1	TGCGCCAGCAGCACTGGACAGGGCGAAAAACTGTTTTTT	CASSTGQGEKLFF
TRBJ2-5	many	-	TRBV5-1	TGCGCCAGCAGCAGAGAAGCTTCACCAGGGCGCGAGACCCAGTACTTC	CASSREASPGRETQYF
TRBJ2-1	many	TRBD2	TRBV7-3	TGTGCCAGCAGCTCGGGACTAGCGGGAGCGGGTGAGCAGTTCTTC	CASSSGLAGAGEQFF
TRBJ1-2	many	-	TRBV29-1	TGCAGCGTTGAAGATCTTGTAGGGATTACTAACTATGGCTACACCTTC	CSVEDLVGITNYGYTF
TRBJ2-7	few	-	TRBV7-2	TGTGCCAGCAGCTTCCCCGGGTGGTACGAGCAGTACTTC	CASSFPGWYEQYF
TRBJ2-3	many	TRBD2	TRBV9	TGTGCCAGCAGCGTAGATCGGGGGGGGACAGATACGCAGTATTTT	CASSVDRGGTDTQYF
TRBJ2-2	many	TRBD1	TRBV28	TGTGCCAGCCTAACAGGGGTCACCGGGGAGCTGTTTTTT	CASLTGVTGELFF
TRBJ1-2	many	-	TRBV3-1	TGTGCCAGCAGCCAAGATCGGAGGGGCGGCTACACCTTC	CASSQDRRGGYTF
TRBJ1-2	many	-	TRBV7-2	TGTGCCAGCCGACCGGGCCCCGGAATTCTCTATGGCTACACCTTC	CASRPGPGILYGYTF
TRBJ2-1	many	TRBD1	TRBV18	TGTGCCAGCTCATCCCGGGACAGGGGGCCCTTGAGCTCCTACAATGAGCAGTTCTTC	CASSSRDRGPLSSYNEQFF
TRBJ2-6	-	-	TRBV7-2	TGTGCCAGCAGCTTAGACCGACAGGCCCACTCTGGGGCCAACGTCCTGACTTTC	CASSLDRQAHSGANVLTF
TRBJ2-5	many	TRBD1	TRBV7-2	TGTGCCAGCAACCTATTCGGGACAGTAAGTGAGACCCAGTACTTC	CASNLFGTVSETQYF
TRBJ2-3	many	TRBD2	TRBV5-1	TGCGCCAGCAGCTTGGATCTAGCGGGGCCCTATACGCAGTATTTT	CASSLDLAGPYTQYF
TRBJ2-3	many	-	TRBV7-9	TGTGCCAGCACCAAGGGGTTAGATACGCAGTATTTT	CASTKGLDTQYF
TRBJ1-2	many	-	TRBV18	TGTGCCAGCTCGGACAGTAACTATGGCTACACCTTC	CASSDSNYGYTF
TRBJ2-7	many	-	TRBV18	TGTGCCAGCTCACCACAGGCCTACGAGCAGTACTTC	CASSPQAYEQYF
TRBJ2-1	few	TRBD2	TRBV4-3	TGCGCCAGCAGCCATGGTAGCGGGAGCACTAATGAGCAGTTCTTC	CASSHGSGSTNEQFF
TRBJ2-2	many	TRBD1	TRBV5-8	TGTGCCAGCAGCTGGACAGGGAACACCGGGGAGCTGTTTTTT	CASSWTGNTGELFF
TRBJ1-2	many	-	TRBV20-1	TGCAGTGCTAGACCGGAGGGGGGCTTAAGTCGTGGCTACACCTTC	CSARPEGGLSRGYTF
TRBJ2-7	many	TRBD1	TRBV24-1	TGTGCCACCAGCCAACCTGGACAGGACAACTCCTACGAGCAGTACTTC	CATSQPGQDNSYEQYF
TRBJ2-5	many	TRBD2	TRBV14	TGTGCCAGCAGCCGAATAGCGGGAGGTGAAGAGACCCAGTACTTC	CASSRIAGGEETQYF
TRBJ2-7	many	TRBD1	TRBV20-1	TGCAGTGCTAGGCGACAGGGGTCACCTTACGAGCAGTACTTC	CSARRQGSPYEQYF
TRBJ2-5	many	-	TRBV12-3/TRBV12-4	TGTGCCAGCAGTTGGGAAGAGACCCAGTACTTC	CASSWEETQYF
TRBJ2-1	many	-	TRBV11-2	TGTGCCAGCAGCTTAAACAGGGAGTACAATGAGCAGTTCTTC	CASSLNREYNEQFF
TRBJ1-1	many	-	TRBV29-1	TGCAGCGTTGAGGGTTCGAACACTGAAGCTTTCTTT	CSVEGSNTEAFF
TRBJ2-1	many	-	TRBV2	TGTGCCAGCAGTGGGACTCTGAGCTCCTACAATGAGCAGTTCTTC	CASSGTLSSYNEQFF
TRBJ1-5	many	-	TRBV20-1	TGCAGTGCTAGAGATAAGGGGAAAGTGGTTAGCAATCAGCCCCAGCATTTT	CSARDKGKVVSNQPQHF
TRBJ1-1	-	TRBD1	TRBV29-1	TGCAGCGTCCGGGGACAGCCGAACACTGAAGCTTTCTTT	CSVRGQPNTEAFF
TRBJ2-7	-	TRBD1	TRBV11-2	TGTGCCAGCAGCATATGGGACAGGGCCTACGAGCAGTACTTC	CASSIWDRAYEQYF
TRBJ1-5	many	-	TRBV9	TGTGCCAGCAGCGTAGGGTCAGGGACCAGCAATCAGCCCCAGCATTTT	CASSVGSGTSNQPQHF
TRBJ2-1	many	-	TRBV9	TGTGCCAGCAGCTCCGGAGGCTACAATGAGCAGTTCTTC	CASSSGGYNEQFF
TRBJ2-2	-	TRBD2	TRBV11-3	TGTGCCAGCAGCGGGGGAGGGCCCGGCCCCGGGGAGCTGTTTTTT	CASSGGGPGPGELFF